The clone carrying this T cell receptor (beta chain) was counted a few times. Its antigen is unidentified. V lost 6 bases, J lost 1 base, and 13 bases lay in between. The germline V gene encodes CDR1 DFQATT and CDR2 SNEGSKA (reference sequence). This CDR3 has 13 amino acids. The data originate from a study of T cells after yellow fever vaccination. General study results and limits: Weaker in magnitude, the secondary response showed a faster peak on day 5 versus 15. CD4 and CD8 compartments shared a small share of clonotypes, likely from convergent recombination.

Template switching by 5'RACE produced TCR cDNA, adding a universal primer site and UMIs. From the 5' RACE reads, TCRdb called clonotypes with MiXCR, one entry per CDR3 protein. The sample consists of about 300,000 distinct CDR3 sequences, 6.8% of them appearing once. The material was PBMCs, obtained around 45 days after the first yellow fever vaccination. The gene calls are TRBV20-1 and TRBJ2-7; TRBD1 might be the D (6 bases). The TCR originated in a man aged 18 to 35 who received the YFV17D yellow fever vaccine. The CDR3 DNA sequence: TGCAGTGCGCAACCGGGACAATCCTACGAGCAGTACTTC. This sequence encodes CSAQPGQSYEQYF.